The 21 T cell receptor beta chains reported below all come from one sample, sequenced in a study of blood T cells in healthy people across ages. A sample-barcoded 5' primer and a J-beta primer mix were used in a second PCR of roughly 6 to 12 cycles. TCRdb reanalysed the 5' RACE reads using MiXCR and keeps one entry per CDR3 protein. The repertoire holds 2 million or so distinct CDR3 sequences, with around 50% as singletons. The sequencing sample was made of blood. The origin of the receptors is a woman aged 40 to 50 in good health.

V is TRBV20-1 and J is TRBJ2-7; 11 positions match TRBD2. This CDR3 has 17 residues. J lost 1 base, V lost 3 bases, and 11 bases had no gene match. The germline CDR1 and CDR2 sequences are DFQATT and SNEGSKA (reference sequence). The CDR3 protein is CSASNPVGTSGSYEQYF. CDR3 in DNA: TGCAGTGCTAGTAACCCTGTAGGGACTAGCGGTTCCTACGAGCAGTACTTC.

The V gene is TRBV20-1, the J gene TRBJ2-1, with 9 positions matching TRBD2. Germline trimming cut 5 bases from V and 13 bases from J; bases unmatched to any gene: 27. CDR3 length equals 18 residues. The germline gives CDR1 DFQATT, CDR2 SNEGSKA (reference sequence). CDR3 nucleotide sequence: TGCAGTGCTCCCCGGGGAGGCGCGGGGGGGAATTTGGAAGAGACCCAGTTCTTC. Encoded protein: CSAPRGGAGGNLEETQFF.

In nucleotides, the CDR3 is TGCAGTGCTGGTGGACTGAACACCGGGGAGCTGTTTTTT. Amino acid sequence: CSAGGLNTGELFF. The chain is built from TRBV20-1 and TRBJ2-2; possible D gene TRBD2, 5 bases. The germline V gene has CDR1 DFQATT and CDR2 SNEGSKA (reference sequence). V was trimmed by 5 bases and J by 1 base, leaving 8 bases between them. The CDR3 extends over 13 amino acids.

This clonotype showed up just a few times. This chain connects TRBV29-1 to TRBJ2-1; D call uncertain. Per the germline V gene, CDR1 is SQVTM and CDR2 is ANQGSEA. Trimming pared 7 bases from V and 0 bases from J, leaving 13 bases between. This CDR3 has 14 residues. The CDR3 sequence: CSGRAPSSYNEQFF. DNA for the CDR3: TGCAGCGGTAGGGCACCCAGCTCCTACAATGAGCAGTTCTTC.

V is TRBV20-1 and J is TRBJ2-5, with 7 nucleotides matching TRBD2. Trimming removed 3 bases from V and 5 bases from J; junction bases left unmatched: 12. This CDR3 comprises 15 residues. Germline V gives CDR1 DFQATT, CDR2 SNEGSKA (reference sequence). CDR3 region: CSARGGLGEGETQYF. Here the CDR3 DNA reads TGCAGTGCTAGGGGAGGTTTGGGGGAGGGCGAGACCCAGTACTTC.

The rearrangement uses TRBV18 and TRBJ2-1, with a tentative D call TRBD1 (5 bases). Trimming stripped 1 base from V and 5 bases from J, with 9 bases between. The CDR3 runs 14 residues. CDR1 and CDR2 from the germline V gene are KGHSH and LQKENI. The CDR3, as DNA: TGTGCCAGCTCACCACGCCCAGGGAACAATGAGCAGTTCTTC. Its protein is CASSPRPGNNEQFF.

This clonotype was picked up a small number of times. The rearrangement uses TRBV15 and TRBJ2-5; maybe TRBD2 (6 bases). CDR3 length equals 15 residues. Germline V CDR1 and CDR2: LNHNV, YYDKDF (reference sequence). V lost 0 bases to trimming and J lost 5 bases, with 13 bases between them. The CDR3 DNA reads TGTGCCACCAGCAGAGATTCAAGTGGGGGGGAGACCCAGTACTTC. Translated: CATSRDSSGGETQYF.

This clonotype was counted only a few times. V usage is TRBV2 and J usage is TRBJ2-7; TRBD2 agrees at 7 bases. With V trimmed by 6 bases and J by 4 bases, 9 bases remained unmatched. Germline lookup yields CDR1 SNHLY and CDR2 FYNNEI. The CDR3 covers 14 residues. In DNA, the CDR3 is TGTGCCAGCAGCGTAGGTGAACTAGCGTACGAGCAGTACTTC. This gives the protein CASSVGELAYEQYF. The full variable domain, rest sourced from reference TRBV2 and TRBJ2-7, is EPEVTQTPSHQVTQMGQEVILRCVPISNHLYFYWYRQILGQKVEFLVSFYNNEISEKSEIFDDQFSVERPDGSNFTLKIRSTKLEDSAMYFCASSVGELAYEQYFGPGTRLTVT.

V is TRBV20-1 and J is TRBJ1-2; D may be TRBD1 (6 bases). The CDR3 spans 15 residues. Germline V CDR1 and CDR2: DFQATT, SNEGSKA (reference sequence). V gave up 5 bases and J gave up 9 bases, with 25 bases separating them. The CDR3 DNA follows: TGCAGTGCTTTCCCTAATCAGGGGCCCTTAACCAGCTACACCTTC. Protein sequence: CSAFPNQGPLTSYTF.

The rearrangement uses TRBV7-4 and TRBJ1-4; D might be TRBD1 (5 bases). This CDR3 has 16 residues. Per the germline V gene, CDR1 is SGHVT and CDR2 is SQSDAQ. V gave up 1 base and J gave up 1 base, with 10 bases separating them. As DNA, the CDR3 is TGTGCCAGCAGCTTAGTGTTGGGGGTAACTAATGAAAAACTGTTTTTT. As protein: CASSLVLGVTNEKLFF.

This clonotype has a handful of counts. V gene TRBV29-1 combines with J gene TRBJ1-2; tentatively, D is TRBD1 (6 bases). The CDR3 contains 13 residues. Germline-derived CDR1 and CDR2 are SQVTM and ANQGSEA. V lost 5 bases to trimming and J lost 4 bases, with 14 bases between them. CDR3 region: CSVLNRDTYGYTF. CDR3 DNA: TGCAGCGTTCTGAACAGGGACACCTATGGCTACACCTTC.

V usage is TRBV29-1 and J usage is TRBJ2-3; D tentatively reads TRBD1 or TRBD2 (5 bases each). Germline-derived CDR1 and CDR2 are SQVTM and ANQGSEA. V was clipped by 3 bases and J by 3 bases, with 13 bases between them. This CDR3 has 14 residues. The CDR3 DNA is TGCAGCGTTGATCGAGGGGCCTGGACAGATACGCAGTATTTT. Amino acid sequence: CSVDRGAWTDTQYF.

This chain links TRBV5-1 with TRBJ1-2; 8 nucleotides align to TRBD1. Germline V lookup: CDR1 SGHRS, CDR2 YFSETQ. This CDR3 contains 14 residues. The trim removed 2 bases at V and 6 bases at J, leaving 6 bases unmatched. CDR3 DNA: TGCGCCAGCAGCTTAGAGACAGGGGCGAATGGCTACACCTTC. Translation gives CASSLETGANGYTF. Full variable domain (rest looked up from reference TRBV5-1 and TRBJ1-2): KAGVTQTPRYLIKTRGQQVTLSCSPISGHRSVSWYQQTPGQGLQFLFEYFSETQRNKGNFPGRFSGRQFSNSRSEMNVSTLELGDSALYLCASSLETGANGYTFGSGTRLTVV.

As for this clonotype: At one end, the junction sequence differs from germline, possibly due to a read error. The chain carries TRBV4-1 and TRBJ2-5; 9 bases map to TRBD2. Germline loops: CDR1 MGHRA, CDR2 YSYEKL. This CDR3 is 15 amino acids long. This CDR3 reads CASNQEGLATGEQYF. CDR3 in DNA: TGCGCCAGCAACCAAGAGGGACTAGCCACGGGTGAGCAGTACTTC.

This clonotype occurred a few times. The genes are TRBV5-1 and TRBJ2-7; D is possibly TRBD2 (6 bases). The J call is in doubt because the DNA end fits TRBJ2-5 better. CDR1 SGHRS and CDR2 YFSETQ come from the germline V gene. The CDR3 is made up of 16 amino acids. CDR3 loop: CASSPGTGTGKETQYF. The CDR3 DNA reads TGCGCCAGCAGCCCCGGGACCGGGACTGGAAAAGAGACCCAGTACTTC.

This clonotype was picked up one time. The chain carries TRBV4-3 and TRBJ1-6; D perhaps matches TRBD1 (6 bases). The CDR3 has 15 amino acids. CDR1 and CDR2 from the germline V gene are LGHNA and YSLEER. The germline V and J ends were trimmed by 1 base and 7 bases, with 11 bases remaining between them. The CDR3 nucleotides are TGCGCCAGCAGCCAAGTCGGGACACCCAATTCACCCCTCCACTTT. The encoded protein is CASSQVGTPNSPLHF.

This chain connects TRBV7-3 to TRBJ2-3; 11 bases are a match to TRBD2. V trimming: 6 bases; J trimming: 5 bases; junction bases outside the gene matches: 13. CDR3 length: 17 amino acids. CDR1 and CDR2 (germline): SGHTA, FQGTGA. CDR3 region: CASSPWGSGGAQDTQYF. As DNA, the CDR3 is TGTGCCAGCAGTCCCTGGGGTAGCGGGGGGGCTCAAGATACGCAGTATTTT.

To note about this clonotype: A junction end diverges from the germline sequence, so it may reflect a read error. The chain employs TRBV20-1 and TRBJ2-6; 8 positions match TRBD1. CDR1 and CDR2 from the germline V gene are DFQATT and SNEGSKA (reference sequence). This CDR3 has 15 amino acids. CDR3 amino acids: CGARPDRAGANVLTF. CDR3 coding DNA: TGCGGTGCTAGACCGGACAGGGCTGGGGCCAACGTCCTGACTTTC.

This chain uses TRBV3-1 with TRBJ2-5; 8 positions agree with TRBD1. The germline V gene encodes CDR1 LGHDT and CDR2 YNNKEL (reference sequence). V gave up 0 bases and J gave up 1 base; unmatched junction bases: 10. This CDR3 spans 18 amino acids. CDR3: CASSQDRAWTGIQETQYF. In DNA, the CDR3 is TGTGCCAGCAGCCAAGATCGTGCTTGGACAGGGATCCAAGAGACCCAGTACTTC.

For the CDR3, the DNA is TGTGCCAGCAGCAGAAGGGACAGGGGTTCCTATGGCTACACCTTC. It yields the protein CASSRRDRGSYGYTF. The chain carries TRBV5-5 and TRBJ1-2; 10 positions agree with TRBD1. V was clipped by 4 bases and J by 4 bases; unmatched bases: 7. Germline-derived CDR1 and CDR2 are SGHKS and YYEKEE (reference sequence). The CDR3 loop spans 15 amino acids.

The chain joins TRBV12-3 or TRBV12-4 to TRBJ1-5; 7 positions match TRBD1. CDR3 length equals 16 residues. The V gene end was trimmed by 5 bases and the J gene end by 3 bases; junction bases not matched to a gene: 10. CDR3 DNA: TGTGCCAGCAGTCGACAACAGGGGCCCCTCAATCAGCCCCAGCATTTT. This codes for CASSRQQGPLNQPQHF.